This T cell receptor (beta chain) appears in the sequencing data of a study of T cell responses to AZD1222 COVID-19 vaccine. About the study: Second-dose recipients at about 4 or about 12 weeks were treated as one pooled group. Study-wide findings and caveats: Close to half of spike-specific TCRs reportedly recognize unmutated variant regions. Once two AZD1222 doses were given, Spike-specific TCR breadth and depth went up.

The CDR3 totals 16 residues. The V gene end was trimmed by 3 bases and the J gene end by 9 bases; junction bases not matched to a gene: 13. Germline CDR1 LGHDT, CDR2 YNNKEL (reference sequence). The sample holds one count of this clone. Its cognate antigen is unknown. The data were produced by immunoSEQ multiplex PCR, yet TCRdb's version contains in-frame clones alone and is incomplete. Among 180,000 or so clones listed, about 86% were seen once. The sequencing used peripheral blood, collected on day 0 of AZD1222 vaccination. V gene TRBV3-1 (or the pseudogene TRBV3-2) combines with J gene TRBJ2-1; 8 bases are a match to TRBD2. The clonotype was recovered from an adult in good health. The CDR3, as DNA: TGTGCCAGCAGCCAGCTTCCGGGGGGGCAAGGTGGTGAGCAGTTCTTC. Translation: CASSQLPGGQGGEQFF.